This is a list of T cell receptor beta chains from one sample in a study of tumor and adjacent non-tumor tissue in lung cancer. TCRdb redid the calling of the multiplex PCR reads with MiXCR, one entry per CDR3 protein. This table has 70,000 to 95,000 distinct CDR3 sequences, approximately 82% appearing once. The specimen sequenced was distant non-tumor lung tissue. These receptors were obtained from a man in his 70s with non-small cell lung cancer. The CDR3 runs from the conserved cysteine through the conserved F or W. A D gene is named only where the DNA matches it firmly. Not all rows give a size; the values are once, few, many and, for expanded clones, a class.

v_call	d_call	clone_size	cdr3_length	j_call	cdr3_aa	cdr3_nt
TRBV11-2	-	once	13	TRBJ1-1	CASNLGTSYKPLF	TGTGCCAGCAACTTAGGCACATCCTATAAACCTTTATTT
TRBV10-3	-	-	12	TRBJ1-5	CATGTYNQPQHF	TGTGCCACCGGGACCTACAATCAGCCCCAGCATTTT
TRBV6-1	-	-	13	TRBJ2-7	CTSRPWPRYEQYF	TGTACCAGCAGACCATGGCCCCGATACGAACAGTACTTC
TRBV11-2	-	few	15	TRBJ2-7	CAISLDQWAPYEQYF	TGTGCCATCAGTTTAGATCAGTGGGCCCCTTACGAGCAGTACTTC
TRBV6-5	-	-	16	TRBJ2-2	CTSSRDRGLRTGELFF	TGTACCAGCAGTCGGGACCGCGGATTAAGGACCGGGGAGCTGTTTTTT
TRBV4-1	-	-	16	TRBJ1-2	CASIQMGIGEHYGYTF	TGCGCCAGCATCCAAATGGGGATAGGGGAGCACTATGGCTACACCTTC
TRBV28	TRBD1	-	14	TRBJ1-1	CASGVTGVNTEASF	TGTGCCAGCGGGGTGACAGGGGTGAACACTGAAGCTTCCTTT
TRBV11-2	TRBD1	-	15	TRBJ2-5	CASRPGTVGYETQYF	TGTGCCAGCAGACCGGGGACAGTTGGGTATGAGACCCAGTACTTC
TRBV6-2/TRBV6-3	TRBD1	-	15	TRBJ2-7	CDSNTNTGGSYEQYF	TGTGACAGCAATACTAATACAGGGGGATCCTACGAGCAGTACTTC
TRBV11-3	-	-	15	TRBJ1-1	CAGNLDGALTTEAFF	TGTGCCGGTAACTTAGACGGGGCTTTGACGACTGAAGCTTTCTTT
TRBV29-1	-	-	13	TRBJ1-2	CIVLLQGPGGYTF	TGCATCGTTCTTCTCCAGGGTCCTGGTGGCTACACCTTC
TRBV30	TRBD1	-	14	TRBJ2-7	CAWSVGQGAYEQYF	TGTGCCTGGAGTGTAGGACAGGGAGCCTACGAGCAGTACTTC
TRBV6-6	-	-	14	TRBJ2-7	CAITYGREVAEQYF	TGTGCCATCACTTATGGCAGGGAGGTCGCCGAGCAGTACTTC
TRBV11-3	-	-	15	TRBJ2-3	CASIRRGVSTDTQYF	TGTGCCAGCATACGTCGGGGAGTAAGCACAGATACGCAGTATTTT
TRBV6-5	TRBD1	-	17	TRBJ1-1	CASRLTQDRGCGTEAFF	TGTGCCAGCAGGCTAACCCAGGACAGGGGATGTGGCACTGAAGCTTTCTTT
TRBV12-5	-	-	18	TRBJ2-1	CASGLEPSRLPGVEEQFF	TGTGCTAGTGGTTTGGAACCCTCGAGACTACCGGGAGTCGAGGAACAGTTCTTC
TRBV7-9	-	many	14	TRBJ1-1	CASSFGRGRTEAFF	TGTGCCAGCAGCTTTGGTCGGGGTAGGACTGAAGCTTTCTTT
TRBV7-8	TRBD2	many	15	TRBJ2-3	CASRERGGYTDTQYF	TGTGCCAGCAGGGAGCGGGGAGGTTACACAGATACGCAGTATTTT
TRBV30	-	-	14	TRBJ2-7	CAWRIRGPMEEQYF	TGTGCCTGGAGGATCCGTGGGCCAATGGAGGAGCAGTACTTC
TRBV7-9	-	-	12	TRBJ1-2	CASSSSPTGYTF	TGTGCCAGCAGCTCCAGTCCAACAGGCTACACCTTC
TRBV11-2	-	-	15	TRBJ2-5	CTSSPRTVGKETQYF	TGTACCAGCAGCCCGAGGACAGTTGGGAAGGAGACCCAGTACTTC
TRBV12-3/TRBV12-4	-	-	18	TRBJ1-3	CASSRPGKGIDSGNTINF	TGTGCCAGCAGTCGTCCCGGGAAAGGGATCGACTCTGGAAACACAATAAATTTT
TRBV4-3	TRBD1	-	14	TRBJ1-2	CAGTQDLGTGRYSF	TGCGCCGGCACCCAAGACCTCGGGACAGGACGCTACAGCTTC
TRBV4-3	-	-	14	TRBJ1-2	CANSQNVGGDGYTF	TGCGCCAACAGTCAAAATGTGGGCGGAGATGGCTACACCTTC
TRBV11-2	-	-	12	TRBJ2-7	CVSNLYGPEQYF	TGTGTCAGCAACTTATATGGGCCGGAGCAGTACTTC
TRBV4-1	TRBD2	-	16	TRBJ2-1	CATSRTLAGEGYEQFF	TGCGCCACCAGCCGGACACTAGCGGGAGAGGGGTACGAGCAGTTCTTC
TRBV5-1	-	-	16	TRBJ2-3	CASSRTCGAPTDTQYF	TGCGCCAGCAGCCGAACGTGCGGGGCCCCCACAGATACGCAGTATTTT
TRBV6-2/TRBV6-3	TRBD2	-	19	TRBJ2-1	CASSCGTSGSGHGYNEKFF	TGTGCCAGCAGTTGTGGGACTAGCGGGAGTGGACATGGGTACAATGAGAAGTTCTTC
TRBV5-1	-	-	14	TRBJ1-1	CASRTQGNDTEAFF	TGCGCCAGCCGAACCCAGGGTAATGACACTGAAGCTTTCTTT
TRBV7-8	TRBD2	once	16	TRBJ2-5	CASNLFGLAGEETQYF	TGTGCCAGCAACTTATTCGGATTGGCGGGAGAAGAGACCCAGTACTTC
TRBV6-1	-	-	14	TRBJ1-1	CDSNDPNYDTEAFF	TGTGACAGCAACGACCCGAACTATGACACTGAAGCTTTCTTT
TRBV12-5	TRBD2	many	16	TRBJ2-5	CASGPGLAGGQETQYF	TGTGCTAGTGGACCCGGACTAGCGGGGGGGCAAGAGACCCAGTACTTC
TRBV7-9	TRBD1	-	13	TRBJ2-5	CVSDRGSGETQYF	TGTGTCAGCGACAGGGGGTCGGGGGAGACCCAGTACTTC
TRBV10-1	-	-	15	TRBJ2-2	CATSVGRSRTGELFF	TGCGCCACCAGTGTAGGGAGGTCGAGAACAGGGGAGCTGTTTTTT
TRBV11-1	-	-	14	TRBJ2-7	CASNLGYGDHEQYF	TGTGCCAGCAACTTAGGTTACGGGGACCACGAGCAGTACTTC
TRBV12-3/TRBV12-4	TRBD1	-	15	TRBJ1-5	CACSLGTGGIQPLHF	TGTGCCTGCAGTTTAGGGACAGGGGGCATTCAGCCCCTGCATTTT
TRBV11-3	-	few	12	TRBJ1-6	CASRGSNSLLHF	TGTGCCAGCCGGGGAAGTAATTCACTTCTCCACTTT
TRBV5-6	TRBD1	-	12	TRBJ2-1	CACSTRTGEQFF	TGTGCCTGCAGCACTAGGACAGGTGAGCAGTTCTTC
TRBV12-5	TRBD1	once	15	TRBJ1-5	CASDLGQGVEQSQHF	TGTGCTAGTGATTTGGGACAGGGGGTGGAACAGTCCCAGCATTTT
TRBV28	-	few	13	TRBJ1-1	CASSLSSWGEAFF	TGTGCCAGCAGTTTAAGTTCTTGGGGAGAAGCTTTCTTT
TRBV9	TRBD1	-	15	TRBJ2-2	CTSSPSQGAARELFF	TGTACGAGCAGCCCCAGCCAGGGGGCGGCCAGGGAGCTGTTTTTT
TRBV11-2	-	-	17	TRBJ2-3	CASSLDLSGGLGDTQNF	TGTGCCAGCAGCTTAGATCTCAGCGGCGGGCTTGGGGATACGCAGAATTTT
TRBV29-1	TRBD2	-	14	TRBJ2-1	CIVAGNSGSNEQFF	TGCATCGTTGCCGGGAATAGCGGGAGCAATGAACAGTTCTTC
TRBV29-1	TRBD1	-	14	TRBJ2-2	CSVDDRGYTGELFF	TGCAGCGTGGATGACAGGGGATACACCGGGGAGCTGTTTTTT
TRBV6-1	-	-	13	TRBJ1-5	CASRCYSKQPQHF	TGTGCCAGCAGGTGTTATAGCAAACAGCCGCAGCATTTT
TRBV4-1	-	-	14	TRBJ2-5	CAISQQWGQETQDF	TGCGCCATCAGCCAACAGTGGGGGCAAGAGACCCAGGACTTC
TRBV5-6	-	-	13	TRBJ1-2	CASSLTIRYGYTF	TGTGCCAGCAGCTTGACCATAAGATATGGCTACACCTTC
TRBV4-1	TRBD1	-	15	TRBJ2-4	CASSGTGDLNNIQYF	TGCGCCAGCAGCGGGACAGGTGATTTGAATAATATTCAGTACTTC
TRBV28	-	once	12	TRBJ2-5	CGSSSIRETQYF	TGTGGAAGCAGTTCCATACGGGAGACACAGTACTTC
TRBV11-2	TRBD1	-	20	TRBJ1-1	CDSSLTGLGLGDLLSVEAFF	TGTGACAGCAGCTTGACAGGGTTGGGCCTTGGGGATTTATTGAGCGTTGAAGCTTTCTTT
TRBV13	-	many	13	TRBJ2-3	CASRPMGTDTQYF	TGTGCCAGCAGGCCGATGGGCACAGATACGCAGTATTTT
TRBV20-1	-	many	11	TRBJ1-1	CSANQGVKAFF	TGCAGTGCAAATCAAGGAGTGAAAGCTTTCTTT
TRBV4-3	-	-	14	TRBJ2-7	CACSQTGSSYEQYF	TGCGCCTGCAGCCAAACGGGGAGCTCCTATGAGCAGTACTTC
TRBV11-2	-	-	15	TRBJ2-5	CVSSPGTFGQETQYF	TGTGTCAGCAGTCCGGGGACATTTGGGCAAGAGACCCAGTACTTC
TRBV5-1	-	once	15	TRBJ1-1	CASSPLGGLGTETFF	TGCGCCAGCAGCCCTCTCGGGGGGCTTGGAACTGAAACTTTCTTT
TRBV4-1	-	-	17	TRBJ2-5	CASSSGLPVDPHETQYF	TGCGCCAGTAGCTCGGGACTCCCTGTGGATCCACATGAGACCCAGTACTTC
TRBV11-2	-	-	12	TRBJ2-7	CASSLYGQEEYF	TGTGCCAGCAGCTTATATGGGCAGGAGGAGTATTTC
TRBV20-1	TRBD1	-	13	TRBJ2-7	CSAWDRVAYEQYF	TGCAGTGCTTGGGACAGGGTGGCTTACGAGCAGTACTTC
TRBV11-3	TRBD1	-	15	TRBJ2-7	CANNLRGQGPYEQYF	TGTGCCAACAACTTAAGGGGACAGGGGCCCTACGAGCAATACTTC
TRBV11-3	-	-	15	TRBJ1-2	CTSSLEHGRTHGYTF	TGTACTAGCAGCTTAGAACACGGACGGACCCATGGCTACACCTTC